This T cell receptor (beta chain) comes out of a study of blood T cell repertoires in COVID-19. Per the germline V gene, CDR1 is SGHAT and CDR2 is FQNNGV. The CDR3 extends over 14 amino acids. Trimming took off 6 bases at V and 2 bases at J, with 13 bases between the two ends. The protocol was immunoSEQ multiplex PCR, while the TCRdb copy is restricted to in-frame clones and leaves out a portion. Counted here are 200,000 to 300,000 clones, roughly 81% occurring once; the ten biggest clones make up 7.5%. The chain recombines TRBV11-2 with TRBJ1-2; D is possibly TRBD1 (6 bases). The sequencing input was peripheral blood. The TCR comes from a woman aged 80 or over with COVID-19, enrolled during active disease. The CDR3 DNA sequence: TGTGCCAGCAGTCACTACAGGGAAAACTATGGCTACACCTTC. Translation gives CASSHYRENYGYTF.